Sequencing of this T cell receptor (beta chain) was carried out in a study of T cell responses to AZD1222 COVID-19 vaccine (dated by TCRdb to 2020 to 2022). Broadly, across the study: Because spike-specific TCR depth and breadth did not differ between the two schedules, AZD1222 recipients who got a second dose at roughly 4 weeks were pooled with those who got a second dose at roughly 12 weeks. Trial participants were enrolled into age subgroups of 18-55, 56-69 and 70-plus years, which contained about 150, 28 and 57 TCR-sequenced participants, respectively. A total of approximately 250 trial participants underwent TCR sequencing, of whom under 220 had received two doses of AZD1222 and about 25 had received two doses of the MenACWY control vaccine.

The time point label corresponds to: baseline before first vaccination. The vaccinee samples were drawn from two UK trials, COV001 and COV002, one of which was a single-blind randomized controlled phase 2/3 trial testing AZD1222 (ChAdOx1 nCoV-19) in healthy adults. For TCRbeta chain sequencing, PBMC samples from trial participants were taken at day 0 and at day 28 after the second dose. The CDR3 regions of human TCRbeta chains were analyzed by immunosequencing. The paper's data handling went like this. Repertoire TCRs were checked for matches against a reference library of SARS-CoV-2-specific TCRs that had been generated using the MIRA antigen-specificity platform. Breadth was defined as the fraction of unique TCRs that were SARS-CoV-2-associated, and depth was defined as the fraction of total T cells that were SARS-CoV-2-associated. Using the MIRA data, every spike-specific TCR was mapped to the spike region that the TCR reacted to and assigned to either a CD4 or a CD8 class. Log10-transformed breadth and depth values were compared by one-way ANOVA with Sidak's multiple comparisons tests. In its TCRdb copy, this immuneACCESS table keeps in-frame sequences only and misses some clones. Where compared with another copy, unresolved V genes explain less than half of these, and the others have no known cause. Clone size and V and J calls were adopted from that table, with D and trimming inferred from the DNA. This sample has over 95,000 clones in its table, and roughly nine tenths of those were observed once. 4% to 5.5% of the sample goes to the ten largest clones.

The full study reports these points: In the small 56-69-year group, the increase in depth fell short of significance, most likely because of low power. Most participants were white British and females outnumbered males, and the authors suggested that clonal diversity may have been underestimated. Reportedly, almost half of the unique spike-specific TCRs recognized epitopes lying outside the regions that are mutated in the B.1.351 and B.1.1.7 variants. Because no samples from the day 14 peak response were available, repertoires could be characterized only after the peak T cell response. The whole spike protein was spanned by vaccine-associated CD4 TCRs, and dominant responses were seen in regions 160-218 and 743-854. Only six AZD1222 recipients were SARS-CoV-2 seropositive at baseline, limiting conclusions about previously exposed vaccinees. After two AZD1222 doses, both the breadth and the depth of spike-specific TCRs were significantly higher than at day 0 and than in MenACWY recipients.

The CDR3 holds 15 amino acids from the cysteine to the phenylalanine. The entry retains the CDR3 DNA only, 45 bases that are in frame from base 1. After removal of 1 base from V and 2 bases from J, the junction retains 3 bases not matched to a gene. The germline V gene gives CDR1 as SGHTA and CDR2 as FQGNSA. Note on this clone: The specificity of this receptor is unknown. No much larger clone exists at a distance of one base, and base qualities are not known.

The chain employs TRBV7-2 and TRBJ2-5, with 8 middle bases fitting TRBD1. The sample was peripheral blood, taken on day 0 of AZD1222 vaccination. The receptor was derived from an adult in good health. CDR3 reads: CASSLDRTGQETQYF. The bases are TGTGCCAGCAGCTTAGACAGGACAGGGCAAGAGACCCAGTACTTC.